This TCR beta chain was captured in a study of response to subunit inactivated influenza vaccine. Findings of the study overall: Authors suggested each seasonal influenza vaccination recruits few new T cells.

There are 15 residues in the CDR3. V trimming: 5 bases; J trimming: 4 bases; junction bases outside the gene matches: 8. From germline, CDR1 is DFQATT and CDR2 SNEGSKA (reference sequence). This clonotype came up a few times. The antigen remains unidentified. One entry per CDR3 protein results from TCRdb running MiXCR on the RT-PCR reads. This table holds a few hundred thousand distinct CDR3 sequences, approximately 7.7% found once. The chain is built from TRBV20-1 and TRBJ2-1, with 10 nucleotides matching TRBD2. The receptor comes from a man between 45 and 75 years old who received an inactivated influenza vaccine. Sequencing used PBMCs from blood, obtained roughly 24 months after vaccination. CDR3: CSAQERGGIYNEQFF. DNA for the CDR3: TGCAGTGCTCAGGAGCGGGGGGGCATTTACAATGAGCAGTTCTTC.